The clone carrying this TCR beta chain was seen more than once but under ten times. Its specificity is not known. This sample was taken from a study of T cells in localized non-small cell lung cancer. Study-level points and caveats: Highest T cell clonality was seen in uninvolved adjacent lung, surpassing that measured in tumor. Longer survival (overall) was linked to higher T cell density in blood.

The length of the CDR3 is 15 residues. Clones were sequenced by immunoSEQ multiplex PCR, and TCRdb holds only the in-frame ones, with some missing. The sample shows a few thousand clones, roughly 25% of them seen only once. The TCR sequence derives from a male donor aged 60 or over with stage I lung adenocarcinoma. The chain joins TRBV8-2 to TRBJ1-4. TRBV8-2 is termed a pseudogene. Specimen: normal lung tissue next to the tumor, collected before any cancer treatment. The CDR3 region has the DNA TGTGCCAGCAGTTTATGGGGGACCACTAATGAAAAACTGTTTTTT. Protein sequence: CASSLWGTTNEKLFF.